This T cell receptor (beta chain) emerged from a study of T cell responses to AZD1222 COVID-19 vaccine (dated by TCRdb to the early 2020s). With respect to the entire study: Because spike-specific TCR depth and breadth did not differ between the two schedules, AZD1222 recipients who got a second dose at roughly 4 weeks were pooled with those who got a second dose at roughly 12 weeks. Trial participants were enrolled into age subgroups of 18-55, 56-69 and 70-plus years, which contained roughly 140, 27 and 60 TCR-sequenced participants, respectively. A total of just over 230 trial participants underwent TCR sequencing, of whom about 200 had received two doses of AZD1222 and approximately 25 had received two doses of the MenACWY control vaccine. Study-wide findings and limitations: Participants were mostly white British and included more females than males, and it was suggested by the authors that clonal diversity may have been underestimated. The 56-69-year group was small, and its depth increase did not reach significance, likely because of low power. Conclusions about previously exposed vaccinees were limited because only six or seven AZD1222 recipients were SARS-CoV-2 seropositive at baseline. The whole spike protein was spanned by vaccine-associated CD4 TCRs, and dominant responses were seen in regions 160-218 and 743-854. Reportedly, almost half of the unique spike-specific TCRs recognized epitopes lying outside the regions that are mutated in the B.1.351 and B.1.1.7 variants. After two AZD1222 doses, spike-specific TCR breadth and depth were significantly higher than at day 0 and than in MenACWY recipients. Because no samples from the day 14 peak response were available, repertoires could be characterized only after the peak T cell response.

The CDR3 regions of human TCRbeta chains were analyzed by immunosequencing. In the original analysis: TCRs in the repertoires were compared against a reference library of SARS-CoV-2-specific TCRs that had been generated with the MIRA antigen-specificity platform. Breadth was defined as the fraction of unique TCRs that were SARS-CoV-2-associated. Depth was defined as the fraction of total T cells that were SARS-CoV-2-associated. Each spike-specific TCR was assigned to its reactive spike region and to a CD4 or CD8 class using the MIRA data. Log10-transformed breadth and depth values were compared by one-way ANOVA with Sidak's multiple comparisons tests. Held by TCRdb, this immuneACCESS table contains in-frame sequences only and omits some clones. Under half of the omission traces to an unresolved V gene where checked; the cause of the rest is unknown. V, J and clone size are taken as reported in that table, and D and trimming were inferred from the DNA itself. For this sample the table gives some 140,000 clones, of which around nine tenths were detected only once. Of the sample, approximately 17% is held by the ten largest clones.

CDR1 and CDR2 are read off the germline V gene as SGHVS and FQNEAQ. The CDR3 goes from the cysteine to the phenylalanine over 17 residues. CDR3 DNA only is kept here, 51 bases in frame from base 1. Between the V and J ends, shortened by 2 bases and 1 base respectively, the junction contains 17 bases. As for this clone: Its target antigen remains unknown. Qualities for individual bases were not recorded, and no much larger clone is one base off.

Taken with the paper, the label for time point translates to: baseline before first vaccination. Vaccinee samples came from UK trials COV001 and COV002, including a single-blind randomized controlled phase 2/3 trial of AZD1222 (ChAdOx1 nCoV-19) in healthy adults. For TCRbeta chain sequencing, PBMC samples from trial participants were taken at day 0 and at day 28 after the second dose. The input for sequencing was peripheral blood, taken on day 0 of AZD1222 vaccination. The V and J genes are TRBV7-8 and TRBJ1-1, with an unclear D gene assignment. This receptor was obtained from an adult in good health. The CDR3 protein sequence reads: CASSLIFGPRSNTEAFF. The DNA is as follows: TGTGCCAGCAGCTTAATTTTCGGACCACGTTCGAACACTGAAGCTTTCTTT.